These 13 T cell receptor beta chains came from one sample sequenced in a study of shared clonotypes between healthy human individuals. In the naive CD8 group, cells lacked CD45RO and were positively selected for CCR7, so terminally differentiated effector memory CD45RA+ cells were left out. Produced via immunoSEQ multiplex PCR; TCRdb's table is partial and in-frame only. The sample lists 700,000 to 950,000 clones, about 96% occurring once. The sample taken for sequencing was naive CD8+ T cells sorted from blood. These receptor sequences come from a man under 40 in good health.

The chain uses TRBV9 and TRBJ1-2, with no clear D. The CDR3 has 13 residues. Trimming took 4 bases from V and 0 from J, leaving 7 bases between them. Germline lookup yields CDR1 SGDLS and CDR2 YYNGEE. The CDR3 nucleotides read TGTGCCAGCAGCTCGACCTCTAACTATGGCTACACCTTC. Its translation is CASSSTSNYGYTF.

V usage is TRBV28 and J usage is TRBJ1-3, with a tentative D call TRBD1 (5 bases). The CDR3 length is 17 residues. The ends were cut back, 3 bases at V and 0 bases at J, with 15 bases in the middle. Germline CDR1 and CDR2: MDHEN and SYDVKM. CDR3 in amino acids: CASSFRFKGSSGNTIYF. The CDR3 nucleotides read TGTGCCAGCAGTTTTCGGTTCAAGGGGAGCTCTGGAAACACCATATATTTT.

CDR3 loop: CARVARTDTQYF. The CDR3 region has the DNA TGCGCCAGGGTTGCTCGGACAGATACGCAGTATTTT. This chain joins TRBV10-1 and TRBJ2-3; no clear D gene. Germline loops: CDR1 WNHNN, CDR2 SYGVQD (reference sequence). The V end was cut by 9 bases, the J end by 3 bases, with 10 bases between. The CDR3 contains 12 residues.

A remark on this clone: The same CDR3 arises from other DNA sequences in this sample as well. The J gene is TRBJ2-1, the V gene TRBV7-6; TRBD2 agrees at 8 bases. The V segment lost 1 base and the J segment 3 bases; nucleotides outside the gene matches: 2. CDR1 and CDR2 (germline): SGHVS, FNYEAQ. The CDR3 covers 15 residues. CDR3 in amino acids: CASSLGLAGYNEQFF. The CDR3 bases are TGTGCCAGCAGCTTAGGGCTAGCGGGCTACAATGAGCAGTTCTTC.

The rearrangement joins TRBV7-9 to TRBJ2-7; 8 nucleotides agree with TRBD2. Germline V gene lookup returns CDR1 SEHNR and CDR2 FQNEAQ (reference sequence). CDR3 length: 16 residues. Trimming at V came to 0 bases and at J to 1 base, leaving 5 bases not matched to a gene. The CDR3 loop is CASSLAKREPSYEQYF. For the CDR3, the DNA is TGTGCCAGCAGCTTAGCAAAGCGGGAGCCTTCCTACGAGCAGTACTTC.

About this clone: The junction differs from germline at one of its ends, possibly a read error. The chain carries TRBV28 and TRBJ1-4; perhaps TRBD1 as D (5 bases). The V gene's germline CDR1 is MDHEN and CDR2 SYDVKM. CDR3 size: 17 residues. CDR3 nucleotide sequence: TGTTCCAGCAGCTCTATAAGACGGGGGGCAACTAATGAAAAACTGTTTTTT. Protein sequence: CSSSSIRRGATNEKLFF.

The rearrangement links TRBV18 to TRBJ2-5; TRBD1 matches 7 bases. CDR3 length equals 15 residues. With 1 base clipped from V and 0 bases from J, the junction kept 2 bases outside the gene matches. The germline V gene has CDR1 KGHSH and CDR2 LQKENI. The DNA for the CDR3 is TGTGCCAGCTCACCACGGGGACAGTACCAAGAGACCCAGTACTTC. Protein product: CASSPRGQYQETQYF.

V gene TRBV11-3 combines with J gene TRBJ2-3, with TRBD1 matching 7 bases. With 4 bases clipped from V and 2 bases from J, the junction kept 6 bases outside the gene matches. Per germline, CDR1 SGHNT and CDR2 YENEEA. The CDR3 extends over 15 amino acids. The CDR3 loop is CASSSLDRDTDTQYF. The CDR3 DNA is TGTGCCAGCAGCTCACTTGACAGGGACACAGATACGCAGTATTTT.

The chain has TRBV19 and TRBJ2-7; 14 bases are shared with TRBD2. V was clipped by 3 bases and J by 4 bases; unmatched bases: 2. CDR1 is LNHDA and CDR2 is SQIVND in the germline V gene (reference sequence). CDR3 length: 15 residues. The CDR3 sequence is CASSMGTSGSYEQYF. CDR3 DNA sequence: TGTGCCAGTAGTATGGGGACTAGCGGGAGTTACGAGCAGTACTTC.

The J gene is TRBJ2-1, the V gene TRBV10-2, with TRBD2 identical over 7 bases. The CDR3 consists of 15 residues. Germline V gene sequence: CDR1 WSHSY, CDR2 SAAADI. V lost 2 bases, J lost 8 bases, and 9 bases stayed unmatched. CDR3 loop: CASSEEGGLVDEQFF. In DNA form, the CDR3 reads TGCGCCAGCAGTGAGGAGGGAGGGTTGGTCGATGAGCAGTTCTTC.

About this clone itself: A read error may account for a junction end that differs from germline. The chain's CDR3 is CASRQETSLNYGYTF. In DNA, the CDR3 is TGTGCCAGCAGACAAGAGACCAGTCTTAACTATGGCTACACCTTC. The J gene is TRBJ1-2, the V gene TRBV4-2; no clear D. This CDR3 region has 15 residues. CDR1 LGHNA and CDR2 YNFKEQ come from the germline V gene.

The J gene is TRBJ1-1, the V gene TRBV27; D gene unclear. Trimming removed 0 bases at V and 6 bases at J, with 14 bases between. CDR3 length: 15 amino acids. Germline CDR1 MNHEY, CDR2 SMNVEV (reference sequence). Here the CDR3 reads CASSLSPGSQAEAFF. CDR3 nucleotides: TGTGCCAGCAGTTTATCCCCGGGGAGCCAGGCTGAAGCTTTCTTT.

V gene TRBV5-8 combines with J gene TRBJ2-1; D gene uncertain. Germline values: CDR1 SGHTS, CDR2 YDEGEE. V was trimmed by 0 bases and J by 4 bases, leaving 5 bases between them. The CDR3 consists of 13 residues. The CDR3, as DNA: TGTGCCAGCAGCTTGGGATCTTACAATGAGCAGTTCTTC. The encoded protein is CASSLGSYNEQFF.